These 13 T cell receptor beta chains were all obtained from the same sample, sequenced in a study of tumor-infiltrating lymphocytes in localized non-small cell lung cancer listed by TCRdb under 2021. The library was generated by the immunoSEQ multiplex PCR assay. TCRdb took this table from immuneACCESS and kept in-frame rearrangements with V and J called. Such tables lack part of the clones; where checked against another copy, unresolved V genes explain under half of the gap, and the rest is unexplained. This sample is represented by about 13,000 clones; around 79% of them were singletons. Around 13% of the sample is held by the ten biggest clonotypes. Sequenced input: lung tumor tissue. The source of these receptors is a human donor with non-small cell lung cancer.

V usage is TRBV15 and J usage is TRBJ2-5; D possibly uses TRBD1 or TRBD2 (5 bases each). CDR1 is LNHNV, CDR2 YYDKDF, per germline (reference sequence). The CDR3 contains 17 residues. The V and J ends lost 4 bases and 1 base respectively, with 19 bases between them. The CDR3 spells CATSMDSGLVVQETQYF. For the CDR3, the DNA is TGTGCCACCAGCATGGACTCAGGGCTAGTCGTCCAAGAGACCCAGTACTTC. Drawing the rest from reference TRBV15 and TRBJ2-5, the complete variable domain is DAMVIQNPRYQVTQFGKPVTLSCSQTLNHNVMYWYQQKSSQAPKLLFHYYDKDFNNEADTPDNFQSRRPNTSFCFLDIRSPGLGDTAMYLCATSMDSGLVVQETQYFGPGTRLLVL.

V gene TRBV28 combines with J gene TRBJ1-5; 8 positions agree with TRBD1. With 5 bases clipped from V and 5 bases from J, the junction kept 5 bases outside the gene matches. Per the germline V gene, CDR1 is MDHEN and CDR2 is SYDVKM. The CDR3 spans 14 residues. The CDR3, as DNA: TGTGCCAGCAGTGGAGGACAGGGCCATCAGCCCCAGCATTTT. Its translation is CASSGGQGHQPQHF.

The V gene is TRBV5-8, the J gene TRBJ1-5; D is unresolved. V was shortened by 4 bases and J by 7 bases, with 12 bases between the two germline ends. The germline V gene has CDR1 SGHTS and CDR2 YDEGEE. This CDR3 has 13 amino acids. Here the CDR3 DNA reads TGTGCCAGCAGCCATCTCTTCGGGCAGCCCCAGCATTTT. This translates into CASSHLFGQPQHF.

The V and J genes are TRBV5-1 and TRBJ2-6; no clear D gene. Per germline, CDR1 SGHRS and CDR2 YFSETQ. The CDR3 spans 18 residues. Deletions cut 0 bases from V and 9 bases from J, with 22 bases between. Here the CDR3 reads CASSLVFREPKYRNVLTF. In DNA, the CDR3 is TGCGCCAGCAGCTTGGTTTTCCGAGAACCTAAATACCGCAACGTCCTGACTTTC.

This clone was seen more than once but under ten times. This chain uses TRBV14 with TRBJ1-1, with D possibly matching TRBD1 (6 bases). CDR3 length equals 19 residues. V was trimmed by 1 base and J by 3 bases, leaving 24 bases between them. From germline, CDR1 is SGHDN and CDR2 FVKESK. CDR3 loop: CASSQVFYGAGVLDTEAFF. CDR3 sequence (DNA): TGTGCCAGCAGCCAAGTATTTTATGGAGCAGGGGTTCTCGACACTGAAGCTTTCTTT.

The chain recombines TRBV6-1 with TRBJ2-7; D uncertain. Germline lookup yields CDR1 MNHNS and CDR2 SASEGT. The CDR3 has 14 amino acids. V was trimmed by 7 bases and J by 0 bases, leaving 13 bases between them. CDR3 sequence (DNA): TGTGCCAGCATCTTTAAAGGTATCTCCTACGAGCAGTACTTC. It is translated as CASIFKGISYEQYF.

This clone was observed once. This chain connects TRBV6-5 to TRBJ2-7, with a tentative D call TRBD1 (5 bases). Looked up from germline, CDR1 is MNHEY and CDR2 is SVGAGI. The CDR3 length is 15 residues. V dropped 4 bases and J dropped 4 bases, with 17 bases sitting between them. This CDR3 is CASSSPGSYRYEQYF. The CDR3 DNA follows: TGTGCCAGCAGTTCCCCAGGGTCATATCGGTACGAGCAGTACTTC.

The chain links TRBV5-6 to TRBJ1-3; no clear D gene. CDR1 is SGHDT and CDR2 is YYEEEE in the germline V gene. This CDR3 is built from 14 residues. V lost 4 bases to trimming and J lost 2 bases, with 10 bases between them. CDR3 residues: CASSPWQAGNTIYF. DNA for the CDR3: TGTGCCAGCAGCCCTTGGCAGGCTGGAAACACCATATATTTT.

The chain is built from TRBV19 and TRBJ1-4; possibly TRBD1 for D (5 bases). V gave up 5 bases and J gave up 4 bases, with 14 bases separating them. The CDR3 runs 15 residues. Germline V gene sequence: CDR1 LNHDA, CDR2 SQIVND (reference sequence). The CDR3 nucleotides read TGTGCCAGTAGTTCGACGGGACGGAGTAATGAAAAACTGTTTTTT. It translates to CASSSTGRSNEKLFF.

This sequence joins TRBV6-1 and TRBJ1-2, with 7 bases aligning to TRBD1. This CDR3 has 14 amino acids. In germline, CDR1 is MNHNS, CDR2 SASEGT. With V trimmed by 6 bases and J by 4 bases, 8 bases remained unmatched. Written as DNA, the CDR3 is TGTGCCAGCAGCTTTAGACAGGGAGGCTATGGCTACACCTTC. This translates into CASSFRQGGYGYTF.

The rearrangement links TRBV4-3 to TRBJ2-7; 11 nucleotides line up with TRBD1. CDR1 is LGHNA and CDR2 is YSLEER in the germline V gene. The CDR3 is made up of 15 amino acids. V shed 4 bases, J shed 3 bases, and the junction held 5 bases outside the gene matches. CDR3 sequence (DNA): TGCGCCAGCAGCCGCAGGACAGGGGGCGGCTACGAGCAGTACTTC. Amino acids: CASSRRTGGGYEQYF.

The J gene is TRBJ2-2, the V gene TRBV4-3; 16 bases fit TRBD2. Unmatched junction bases numbered 5, after V lost 5 bases and J lost 8 bases. Germline CDR1 reads LGHNA; CDR2 reads YSLEER. This CDR3 has 16 amino acids. CDR3 in amino acids: CASSGTSGGAYGELFF. The DNA of the CDR3 is TGCGCCAGCAGCGGGACTAGCGGGGGGGCCTATGGGGAGCTGTTTTTT.

Here the CDR3 reads CASSPSRDLHEQYF. The CDR3 region has the DNA TGTGCCAGCAGCCCCTCCAGGGACCTCCACGAGCAGTACTTC. This sequence joins TRBV5-4 and TRBJ2-5; D may correspond to TRBD1 or TRBD2 (5 bases each). Near its end, the DNA agrees better with TRBJ2-7, so the J call may be wrong. The germline V gene encodes CDR1 SGHNT and CDR2 YYREEE (reference sequence). CDR3 size: 14 residues.